A selection of T cell receptor beta chains follows, all from one sample in a study of monozygotic twins with inflammatory bowel disease. TCRdb reprocessed the 5' RACE reads and keeps a single row for each CDR3 protein, giving no DNA. Its table records approximately 40,000 distinct CDR3 sequences. The specimen was blood. The receptor set was obtained from a human donor with ulcerative colitis or Crohn's disease, or a healthy co-twin of an affected twin (not recorded which). The CDR3 runs from the conserved cysteine through the conserved F or W. Fields, in order: J gene, V gene, CDR3 protein.

J gene: TRBJ2-2
V gene: TRBV3-1
CDR3 protein: CASSDTRKTGELFF

J gene: TRBJ2-7
V gene: TRBV20-1
CDR3 protein: CSAAFTSASYEQYF

J gene: TRBJ2-7
V gene: TRBV20-1
CDR3 protein: CSARSGYSYEQYF

J gene: TRBJ1-1
V gene: TRBV2
CDR3 protein: CASSTDRFEAFF

J gene: TRBJ2-7
V gene: TRBV11-2
CDR3 protein: CASSGPRQGLEQYF

J gene: TRBJ1-1
V gene: TRBV20-1
CDR3 protein: CSARNRQRSVTEAFF

J gene: TRBJ2-1
V gene: TRBV20-1
CDR3 protein: CSALGLAGLGNEQFF

J gene: TRBJ1-5
V gene: TRBV5-1
CDR3 protein: CASSMDGGSNQPQHF

J gene: TRBJ2-7
V gene: TRBV28
CDR3 protein: CASSPGLAVFTYEQYF

J gene: TRBJ2-1
V gene: TRBV5-5
CDR3 protein: CASSPRDVSYNEQFF

J gene: TRBJ1-5
V gene: TRBV27
CDR3 protein: CASSSSPRGNQPQHF